Here is one TCR beta chain with its context. No DNA is given; TCRdb re-called the 5' RACE reads and lists each CDR3 protein once. The sample has over 250,000 distinct CDR3 sequences. This specimen comes from a study of T cells expressing NK-cell markers. This CDR3 has 15 amino acids. CDR1 and CDR2 from the germline V gene are MNHEY and SVGAGI. The source of this sequence is a woman between 18 and 70 years old in good health. The chain combines TRBV6-5 with TRBJ2-2; the TCRdb call, TRBD1, lacks DNA for checking. Sequenced: blood T cells: a sorted CD56 or NKG2C T cell subset, CD4+ or CD8+ T cells, or bulk PBMC T cells (not recorded which). CDR3 amino acids: CASSYHEAGTGELFF.